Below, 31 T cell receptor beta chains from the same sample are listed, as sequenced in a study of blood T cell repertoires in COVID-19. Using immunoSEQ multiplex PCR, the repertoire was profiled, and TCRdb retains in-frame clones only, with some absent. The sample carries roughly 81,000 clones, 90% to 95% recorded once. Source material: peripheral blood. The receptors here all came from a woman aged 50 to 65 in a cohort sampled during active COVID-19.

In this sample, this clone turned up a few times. CDR3 sequence reads: CASSLQSSYEQYF. CDR3 in DNA: TGTGCCAGCAGCTTACAGAGCTCCTACGAGCAGTACTTC. This chain joins TRBV5-4 and TRBJ2-7; D gene uncertain. The CDR3 is 13 amino acids. Germline CDR1 is SGHNT and CDR2 is YYREEE (reference sequence). V lost 2 bases and J lost 0, with 6 bases in between.

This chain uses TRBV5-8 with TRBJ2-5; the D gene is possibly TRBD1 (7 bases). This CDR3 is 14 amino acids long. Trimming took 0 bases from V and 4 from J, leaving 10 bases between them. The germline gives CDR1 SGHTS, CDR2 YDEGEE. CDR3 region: CASSLGQGGETQYF. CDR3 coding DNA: TGTGCCAGCAGCTTGGGACAGGGAGGAGAGACCCAGTACTTC. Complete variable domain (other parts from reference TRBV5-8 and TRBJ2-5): EAGVTQSPTHLIKTRGQQATLRCSPISGHTSVYWYQQALGLGLQFLLWYDEGEERNRGNFPPRFSGRQFPNYSSELNVNALELEDSALYLCASSLGQGGETQYFGPGTRLLVL.

CDR3 sequence: CASSATGTGYYEQYF. The CDR3, as DNA: TGTGCCAGCAGCGCAACCGGGACAGGGTACTACGAGCAGTACTTC. This chain connects TRBV7-9 to TRBJ2-7; 9 bases match TRBD1. This CDR3 comprises 15 residues. From germline, CDR1 is SEHNR and CDR2 FQNEAQ (reference sequence). Unmatched junction bases numbered 8, after V lost 5 bases and J lost 3 bases.

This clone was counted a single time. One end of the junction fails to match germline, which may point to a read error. CDR3 nucleotide sequence: TGTGCCAGCAGAGAAGGGGGGGGGCTCTCCCTCAACTATGGCTACACCTTC. Translating it yields CASREGGGLSLNYGYTF. This rearrangement joins TRBV6-1 to TRBJ1-2; TRBD1 might be the D (6 bases). This CDR3 region has 17 residues. In germline, CDR1 is MNHNS, CDR2 SASEGT.

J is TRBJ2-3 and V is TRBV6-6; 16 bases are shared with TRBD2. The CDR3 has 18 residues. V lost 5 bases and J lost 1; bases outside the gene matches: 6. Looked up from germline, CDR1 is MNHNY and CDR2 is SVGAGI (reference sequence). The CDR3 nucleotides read TGTGCCAGCAGTCCCCAGGGACTAGCGGGAGGGGGCACAGATACGCAGTATTTT. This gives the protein CASSPQGLAGGGTDTQYF.

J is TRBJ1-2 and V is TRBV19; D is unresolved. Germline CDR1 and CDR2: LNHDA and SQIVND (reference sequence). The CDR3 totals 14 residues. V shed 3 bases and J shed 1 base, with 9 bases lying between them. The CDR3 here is CASSISADNYGYTF. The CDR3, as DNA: TGTGCCAGTAGTATCTCCGCGGATAACTATGGCTACACCTTC.

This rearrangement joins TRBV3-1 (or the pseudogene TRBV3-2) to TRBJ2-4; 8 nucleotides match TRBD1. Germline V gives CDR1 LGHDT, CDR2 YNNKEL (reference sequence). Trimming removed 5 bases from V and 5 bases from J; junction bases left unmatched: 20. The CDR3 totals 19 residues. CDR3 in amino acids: CASSFTGTGNRLGENIQYF. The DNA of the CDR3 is TGTGCCAGCAGCTTTACCGGGACAGGAAACAGGTTAGGAGAAAACATTCAGTACTTC.

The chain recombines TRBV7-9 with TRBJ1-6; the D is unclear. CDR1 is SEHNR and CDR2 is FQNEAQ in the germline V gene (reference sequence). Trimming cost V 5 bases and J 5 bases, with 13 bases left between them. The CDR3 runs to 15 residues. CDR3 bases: TGTGCCAGCAGCCTACTAAGCCGGAATAATTCACCCCTCCACTTT. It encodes CASSLLSRNNSPLHF.

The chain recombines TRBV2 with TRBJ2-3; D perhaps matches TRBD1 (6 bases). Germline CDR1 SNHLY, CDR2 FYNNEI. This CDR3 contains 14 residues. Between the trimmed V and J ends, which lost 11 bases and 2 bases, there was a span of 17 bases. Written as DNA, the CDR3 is TGTGCCTCCCGGGACACCTACGACACAGATACGCAGTATTTT. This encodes CASRDTYDTDTQYF.

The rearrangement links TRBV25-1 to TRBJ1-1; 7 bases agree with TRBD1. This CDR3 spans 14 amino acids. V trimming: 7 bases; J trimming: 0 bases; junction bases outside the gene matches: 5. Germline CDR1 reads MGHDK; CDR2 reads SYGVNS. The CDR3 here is CASTRTGMNTEAFF. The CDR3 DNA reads TGTGCCAGCACCCGGACAGGAATGAACACTGAAGCTTTCTTT. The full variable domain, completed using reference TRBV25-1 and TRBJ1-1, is EADIYQTPRYLVIGTGKKITLECSQTMGHDKMYWYQQDPGMELHLIHYSYGVNSTEKGDLSSESTVSRIRTEHFPLTLESARPSHTSQYLCASTRTGMNTEAFFGQGTRLTVV.

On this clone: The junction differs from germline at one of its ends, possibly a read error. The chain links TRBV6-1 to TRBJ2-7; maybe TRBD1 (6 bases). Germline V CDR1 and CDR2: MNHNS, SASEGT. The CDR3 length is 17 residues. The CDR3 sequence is CASREGHRVLSAYEQYF. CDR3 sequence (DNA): TGTGCCAGCAGAGAAGGACACAGGGTCTTGAGCGCCTACGAGCAGTACTTC.

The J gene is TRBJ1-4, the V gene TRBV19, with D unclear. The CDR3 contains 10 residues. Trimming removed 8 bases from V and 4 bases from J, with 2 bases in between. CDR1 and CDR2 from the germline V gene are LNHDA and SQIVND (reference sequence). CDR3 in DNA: TGTGCCAGTCGTAATGAAAAACTGTTTTTT. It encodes CASRNEKLFF.

The CDR3 spells CASSQGQGTYEQYF. Written as DNA, the CDR3 is TGTGCCAGCAGCCAAGGACAGGGTACGTACGAGCAGTACTTC. The chain employs TRBV3-1 (or the pseudogene TRBV3-2) and TRBJ2-7, with 7 bases aligning to TRBD1. This CDR3 spans 14 amino acids. The germline gives CDR1 LGHDT, CDR2 YNNKEL (reference sequence). The junction had 4 bases not matched to a gene; V was cut back by 1 base and J by 4 bases.

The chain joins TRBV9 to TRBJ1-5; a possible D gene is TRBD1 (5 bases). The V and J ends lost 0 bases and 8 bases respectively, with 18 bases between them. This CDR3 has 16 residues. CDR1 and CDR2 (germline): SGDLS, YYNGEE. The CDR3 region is CASSVGGGTTGEPQHF. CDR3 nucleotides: TGTGCCAGCAGCGTAGGGGGAGGGACCACCGGTGAGCCCCAGCATTTT.

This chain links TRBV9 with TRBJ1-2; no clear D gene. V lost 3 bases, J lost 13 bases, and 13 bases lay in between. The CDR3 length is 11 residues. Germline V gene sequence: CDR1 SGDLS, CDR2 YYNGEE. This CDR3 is CASSAPLPVTF. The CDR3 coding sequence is TGTGCCAGCAGCGCCCCTCTCCCGGTCACCTTC.

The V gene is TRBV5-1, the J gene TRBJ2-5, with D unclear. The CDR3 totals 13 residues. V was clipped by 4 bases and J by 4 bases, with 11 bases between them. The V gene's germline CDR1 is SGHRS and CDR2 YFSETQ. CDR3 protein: CASSPPMRETQYF. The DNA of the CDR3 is TGCGCCAGCAGCCCACCAATGAGAGAGACCCAGTACTTC.

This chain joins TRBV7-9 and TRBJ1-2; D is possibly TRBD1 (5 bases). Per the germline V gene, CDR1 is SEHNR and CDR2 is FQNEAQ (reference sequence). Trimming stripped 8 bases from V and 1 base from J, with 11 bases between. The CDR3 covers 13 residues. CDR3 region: CASLRGGNYGYTF. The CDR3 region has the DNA TGTGCCAGCCTGCGGGGGGGTAACTATGGCTACACCTTC. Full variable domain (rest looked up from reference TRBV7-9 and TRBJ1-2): DTGVSQNPRHKITKRGQNVTFRCDPISEHNRLYWYRQTLGQGPEFLTYFQNEAQLEKSRLLSDRFSAERPKGSFSTLEIQRTEQGDSAMYLCASLRGGNYGYTFGSGTRLTVV.

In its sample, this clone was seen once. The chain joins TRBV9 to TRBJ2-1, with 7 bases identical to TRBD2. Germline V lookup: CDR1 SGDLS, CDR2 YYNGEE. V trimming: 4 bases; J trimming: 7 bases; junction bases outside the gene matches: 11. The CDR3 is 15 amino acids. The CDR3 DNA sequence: TGTGCCAGCAGCCTCTCCCGGGGGGTCGGGAATGAGCAGTTCTTC. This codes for CASSLSRGVGNEQFF.

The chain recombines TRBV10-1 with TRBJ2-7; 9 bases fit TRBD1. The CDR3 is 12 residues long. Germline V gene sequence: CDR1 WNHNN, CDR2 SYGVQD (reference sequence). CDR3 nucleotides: TGCGCGTATCCGGGACAGGGAGGTGGGCAGTACTTC. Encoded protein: CAYPGQGGGQYF.

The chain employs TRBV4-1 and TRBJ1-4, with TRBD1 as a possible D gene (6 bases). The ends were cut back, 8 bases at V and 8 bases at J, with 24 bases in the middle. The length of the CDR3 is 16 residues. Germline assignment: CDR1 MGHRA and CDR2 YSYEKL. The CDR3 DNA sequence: TGCGCCAGCTCCCCATCCCTAACAGGGAGAACCGAAAAACTGTTTTTT. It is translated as CASSPSLTGRTEKLFF.

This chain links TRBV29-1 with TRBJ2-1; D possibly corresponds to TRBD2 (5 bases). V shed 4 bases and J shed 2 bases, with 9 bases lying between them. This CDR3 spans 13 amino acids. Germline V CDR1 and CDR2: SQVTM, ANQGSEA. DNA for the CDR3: TGCAGCGTTGTCCACGGGGCCTACAATGAGCAGTTCTTC. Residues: CSVVHGAYNEQFF.

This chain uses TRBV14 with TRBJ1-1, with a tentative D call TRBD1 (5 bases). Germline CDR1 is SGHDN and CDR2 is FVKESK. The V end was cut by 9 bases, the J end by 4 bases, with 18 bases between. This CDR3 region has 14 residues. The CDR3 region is CASTPRALPTEAFF. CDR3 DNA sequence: TGTGCCAGTACTCCCAGGGCCCTGCCCACTGAAGCTTTCTTT.

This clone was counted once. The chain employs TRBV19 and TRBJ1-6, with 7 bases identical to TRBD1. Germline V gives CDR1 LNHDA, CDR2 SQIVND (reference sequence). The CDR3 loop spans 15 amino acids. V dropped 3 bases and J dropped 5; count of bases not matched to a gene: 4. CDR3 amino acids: CASSIGTVHNSPLHF. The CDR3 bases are TGTGCCAGTAGTATCGGGACAGTTCATAATTCACCCCTCCACTTT.

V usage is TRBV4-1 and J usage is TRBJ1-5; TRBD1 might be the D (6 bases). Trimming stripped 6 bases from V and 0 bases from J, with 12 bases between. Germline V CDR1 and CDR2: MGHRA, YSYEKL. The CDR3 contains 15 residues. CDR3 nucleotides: TGCGCCAGCAGAGAGGGACACCTTAGCAATCAGCCCCAGCATTTT. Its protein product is CASREGHLSNQPQHF.

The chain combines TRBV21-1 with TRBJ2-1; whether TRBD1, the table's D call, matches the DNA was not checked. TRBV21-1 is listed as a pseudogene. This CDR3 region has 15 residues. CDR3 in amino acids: CASSKGGAEVDEQFF. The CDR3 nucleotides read TGTGCCAGCAGCAAAGGTGGGGCCGAGGTCGATGAGCAGTTCTTC.

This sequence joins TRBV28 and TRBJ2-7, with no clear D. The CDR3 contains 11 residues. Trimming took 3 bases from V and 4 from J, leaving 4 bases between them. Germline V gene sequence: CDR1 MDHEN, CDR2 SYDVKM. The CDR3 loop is CASSFQYEQYF. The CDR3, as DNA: TGTGCCAGCAGTTTTCAGTACGAGCAGTACTTC.

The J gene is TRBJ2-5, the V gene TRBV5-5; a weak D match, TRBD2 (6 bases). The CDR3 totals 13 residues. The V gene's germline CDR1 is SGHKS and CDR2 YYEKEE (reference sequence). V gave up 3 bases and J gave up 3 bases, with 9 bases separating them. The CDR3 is CASSSPGEETQYF. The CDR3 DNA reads TGTGCCAGCAGCTCCCCGGGGGAAGAGACCCAGTACTTC.

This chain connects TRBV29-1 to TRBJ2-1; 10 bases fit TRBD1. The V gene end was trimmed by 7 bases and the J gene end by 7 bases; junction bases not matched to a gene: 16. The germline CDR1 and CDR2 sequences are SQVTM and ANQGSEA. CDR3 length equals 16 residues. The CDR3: CSAQAFRDRGRNEQFF. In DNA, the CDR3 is TGCAGCGCCCAGGCATTCCGGGACAGGGGTAGAAATGAGCAGTTCTTC.

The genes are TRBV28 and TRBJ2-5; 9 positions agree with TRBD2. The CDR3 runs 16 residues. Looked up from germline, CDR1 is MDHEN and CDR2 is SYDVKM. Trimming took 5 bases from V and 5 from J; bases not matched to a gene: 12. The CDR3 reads CASSRGIAGVWETQYF. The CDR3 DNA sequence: TGTGCCAGCAGTCGCGGAATAGCGGGAGTTTGGGAGACCCAGTACTTC.

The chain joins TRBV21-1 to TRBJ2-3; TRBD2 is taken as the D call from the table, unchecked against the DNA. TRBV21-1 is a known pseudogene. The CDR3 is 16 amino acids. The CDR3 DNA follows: TGTGCCAGCACCCTACTAGCGGAGAGGCGGACAGATACGCAGTATTTT. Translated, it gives CASTLLAERRTDTQYF.

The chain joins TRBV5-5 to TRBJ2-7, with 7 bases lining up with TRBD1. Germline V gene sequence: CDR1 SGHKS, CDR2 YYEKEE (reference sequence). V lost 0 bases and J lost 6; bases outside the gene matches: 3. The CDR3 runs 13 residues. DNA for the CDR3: TGTGCCAGCAGCTTGGTTACAGGGGTCGAGCAGTACTTC. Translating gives CASSLVTGVEQYF.